The TCR beta chain under discussion was sequenced for a study of T cell responses to AZD1222 COVID-19 vaccine. Study overall: Doses given second, at about 4 or about 12 weeks, were pooled. Study-wide points: A mostly white British donor set with more females was recruited, and clonal diversity was possibly underestimated. The reported proportion of spike-specific TCRs targeting unmutated variant regions was nearly half. Only a handful of AZD1222 recipients tested seropositive at baseline.

This clone was counted between two and nine times. Its antigen is currently unknown. The CDR3 contains 13 residues. V was pared by 7 bases and J by 7 bases, with 16 bases between. Germline CDR1 LNHDA, CDR2 SQIVND (reference sequence). Profiled with immunoSEQ multiplex PCR; TCRdb holds only in-frame clones, not every one. The sample lists about 67,000 clones; less than 90% were seen once. This specimen consisted of peripheral blood, obtained on day 0 of AZD1222 vaccination. This TCR came from an adult in good health. This chain uses TRBV19 with TRBJ1-1; a possible D gene is TRBD1 (5 bases). The CDR3 protein is CASTRRGLNEAFF. The CDR3 nucleotides read TGTGCCAGTACCCGAAGGGGATTAAATGAAGCTTTCTTT.